This record concerns one T cell receptor (beta chain) sequence. The antigen remains undetermined. The data stem from a study of T cell responses to AZD1222 COVID-19 vaccine. Study details: Second-dose groups at about 4 or about 12 weeks were pooled. Findings and limits, study-wide: Targeting of unmutated variant regions was reportedly seen in nearly half of spike-specific TCRs. Clonal diversity was possibly underestimated, and the donors were mostly white British, with more females.

Measured with immunoSEQ multiplex PCR; TCRdb has only the in-frame clones, and not every one. The profile shows around 77,000 clones, just over 85% of them singletons. The clonotype was recovered from an adult in good health. This specimen consisted of peripheral blood, obtained on day 0 of AZD1222 vaccination.

The CDR3 is CASSPGLESETQYF. The CDR3 region has the DNA TGTGCCAGCTCACCCGGACTCGAATCGGAGACCCAGTACTTC. The chain joins TRBV18 to TRBJ2-5; D may be TRBD2 (5 bases). Germline V lookup: CDR1 KGHSH, CDR2 LQKENI. CDR3 length: 14 residues. The germline V and J ends were trimmed by 3 bases and 5 bases, with 13 bases remaining between them.